Listed here are 11 T cell receptor beta chains from one sample, sequenced in a study of Ad26.COV2.S vaccination and SARS-CoV-2 variants. Treatment given: approximately 18 received Ad26.COV2.S at low or high dose, single or two shots; 5 received placebo; per-sample allocation not given. Collection of the samples took place on day 63 after the first injection of vaccine or placebo. The assay was immunoSEQ multiplex PCR, and TCRdb's table has in-frame clones only and misses some. This table holds fewer than 800,000 clones, around 92% found once. The specimen was peripheral blood, collected in a trial of Ad26.COV2.S vaccine versus placebo. The receptor set was obtained from a person between 18 and 65 years old who received the Ad26.COV2.S COVID-19 vaccine or a placebo.

The chain couples TRBV4-1 to TRBJ2-7; 7 nucleotides line up with TRBD2. Germline trimming cut 1 base from V and 5 bases from J; bases unmatched to any gene: 8. Germline-derived CDR1 and CDR2 are MGHRA and YSYEKL. This CDR3 has 15 residues. The CDR3 DNA reads TGCGCCAGCAGCCAAGCGAGCGGGGAGTTTCACGAGCAGTACTTC. This gives the protein CASSQASGEFHEQYF.

The chain recombines TRBV7-3 with TRBJ2-2; 7 bases map to TRBD1. J was trimmed by 4 bases and V by 2 bases; bases with no gene match: 1. Germline V gene lookup returns CDR1 SGHTA and CDR2 FQGTGA. The CDR3 has 14 amino acids. CDR3 in amino acids: CASSLGTVTGELFF. CDR3 DNA sequence: TGTGCCAGCAGCTTAGGGACAGTCACCGGGGAGCTGTTTTTT.

J is TRBJ1-1 and V is TRBV19; 9 bases match TRBD1. Germline V lookup: CDR1 LNHDA, CDR2 SQIVND (reference sequence). V lost 5 bases, J lost 7 bases, and 8 bases stayed unmatched. There are 14 residues in the CDR3. The CDR3 loop reads CASSSTGGEGEAFF. CDR3 DNA sequence: TGTGCCAGTAGTTCCACAGGGGGCGAAGGTGAAGCTTTCTTT.

The chain couples TRBV4-1 to TRBJ2-1; D remains unclear. The germline V and J ends were trimmed by 0 bases and 4 bases, with 13 bases remaining between them. The CDR3 has 16 amino acids. Looked up from germline, CDR1 is MGHRA and CDR2 is YSYEKL. As DNA, the CDR3 is TGCGCCAGCAGCCAAGAGTCGCGGACCGTATACAATGAGCAGTTCTTC. It yields the protein CASSQESRTVYNEQFF.

The rearrangement uses TRBV18 and TRBJ1-5; weak D call: TRBD1 (5 bases). Between the trimmed V and J ends, which lost 3 bases and 0 bases, there was a span of 18 bases. The CDR3 sequence is 18 residues long. The germline CDR1 and CDR2 sequences are KGHSH and LQKENI. DNA for the CDR3: TGTGCCAGCTCACCGAACCCGACAGTTGGAAATAGCAATCAGCCCCAGCATTTT. Translated: CASSPNPTVGNSNQPQHF. The full variable domain, its missing parts supplied by reference TRBV18 and TRBJ1-5, is NAGVMQNPRHLVRRRGQEARLRCSPMKGHSHVYWYRQLPEEGLKFMVYLQKENIIDESGMPKERFSAEFPKEGPSILRIQQVVRGDSAAYFCASSPNPTVGNSNQPQHFGDGTRLSIL.

CDR3: CASSSPGSGSYEQYF. For the CDR3, the DNA is TGTGCCAGCAGCTCCCCCGGGTCTGGATCCTACGAGCAGTACTTC. The chain carries TRBV7-9 and TRBJ2-7, with D unresolved. The CDR3 contains 15 residues. The V end lost 4 bases, the J end lost 1 base, and 14 bases lay between the germline ends. Germline CDR1 and CDR2: SEHNR and FQNEAQ (reference sequence). The full variable domain, with the rest looked up from reference TRBV7-9 and TRBJ2-7, is DTGVSQNPRHKITKRGQNVTFRCDPISEHNRLYWYRQTLGQGPEFLTYFQNEAQLEKSRLLSDRFSAERPKGSFSTLEIQRTEQGDSAMYLCASSSPGSGSYEQYFGPGTRLTVT.

V is TRBV27 and J is TRBJ1-2; perhaps TRBD1 as D (5 bases). This CDR3 comprises 15 residues. With 5 bases removed from V and 4 bases from J, the gap between germline ends came to 17 bases. Germline-derived CDR1 and CDR2 are MNHEY and SMNVEV (reference sequence). CDR3 loop: CASSTAGRSGYGYTF. Here the CDR3 DNA reads TGTGCCAGCAGTACCGCGGGACGGTCTGGCTATGGCTACACCTTC.

Here the CDR3 DNA reads TGCGCCAGCACCACTGACAGGGTCGAGATTGGGGCCAACGTCCTGACTTTC. Amino acids: CASTTDRVEIGANVLTF. This chain links TRBV23-1 with TRBJ2-6, with TRBD1 matching 7 bases. TRBV23-1 is annotated as an ORF whose role is uncertain. After removal of 7 bases from V and 3 bases from J, the junction contained 12 bases not matched to a gene. This CDR3 spans 17 amino acids.

This chain joins TRBV5-5 and TRBJ1-2; 7 bases are a match to TRBD1. CDR3 length: 15 amino acids. V lost 0 bases, J lost 4 bases, and 6 bases stayed unmatched. Germline lookup yields CDR1 SGHKS and CDR2 YYEKEE (reference sequence). Here the CDR3 DNA reads TGTGCCAGCAGCTTGGGAGGGGGCGCAAGCTATGGCTACACCTTC. Translated: CASSLGGGASYGYTF. Full variable domain (outside the CDR3, taken from reference TRBV5-5 and TRBJ1-2): DAGVTQSPTHLIKTRGQQVTLRCSPISGHKSVSWYQQVLGQGPQFIFQYYEKEERGRGNFPDRFSARQFPNYSSELNVNALLLGDSALYLCASSLGGGASYGYTFGSGTRLTVV.

The V call is TRBV10-3, the J call TRBJ2-7; 14 positions agree with TRBD2. Germline V gene lookup returns CDR1 ENHRY and CDR2 SYGVKD. Trimming cost V 4 bases and J 4 bases; bases outside gene matches: 6. The CDR3 extends over 16 amino acids. CDR3 DNA sequence: TGTGCCATCAGTGGGGGGACTAGCGGGAGTGGATACGAGCAGTACTTC. Translated, it gives CAISGGTSGSGYEQYF.

The chain combines TRBV13 with TRBJ2-5; TRBD2 matches 13 bases. Per germline, CDR1 PRHDT and CDR2 FYEKMQ (reference sequence). Trimming at V came to 3 bases and at J to 2 bases, leaving 6 bases not matched to a gene. The CDR3 spans 17 residues. The CDR3, as DNA: TGTGCCAGCAGCTTCGGGACTAGCGGGGCCTCTCAAGAGACCCAGTACTTC. This sequence encodes CASSFGTSGASQETQYF.